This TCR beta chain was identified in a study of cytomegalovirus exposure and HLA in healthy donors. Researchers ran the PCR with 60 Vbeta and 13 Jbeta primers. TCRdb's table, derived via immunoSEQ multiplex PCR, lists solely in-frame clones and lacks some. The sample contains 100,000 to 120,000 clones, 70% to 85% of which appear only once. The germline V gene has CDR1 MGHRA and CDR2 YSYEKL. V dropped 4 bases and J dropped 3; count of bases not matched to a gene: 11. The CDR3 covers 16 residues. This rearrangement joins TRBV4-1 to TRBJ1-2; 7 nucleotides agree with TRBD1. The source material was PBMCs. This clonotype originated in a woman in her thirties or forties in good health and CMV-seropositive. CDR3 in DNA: TGCGCCAGCAGCCTCGCAGGGGGGCTGCCCTACTATGGCTACACCTTC. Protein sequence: CASSLAGGLPYYGYTF.